Listed here is a single T cell receptor (beta chain). Its target is not known. This sample was taken from a study of CD8 T cells in ankylosing spondylitis. This CDR3 is built from 12 residues. Trimming stripped 6 bases from V and 4 bases from J, with 11 bases between. Germline-derived CDR1 and CDR2 are DFQATT and SNEGSKA (reference sequence). Scientists made TCR beta libraries using quantitative 5'-RACE with molecular barcodes. MiXCR, run by TCRdb on the 5' RACE reads, gives a single entry per CDR3 protein. The sample records about 160,000 distinct CDR3 sequences, 9.8% being singletons. The study, taken as a whole, reports: Disease-associated clones were reportedly significantly overrepresented in matched ankylosing spondylitis synovial fluid. Disease-linked clones were found to be CD8+ and relatively rare in peripheral blood.

The source material was blood, either unsorted or a sorted T cell fraction (not recorded which). This clonotype originated in a female donor with ankylosing spondylitis or in good health (not recorded which). The chain has TRBV20-1 and TRBJ2-3; D is unclear. CDR3 region: CSAQQGADTQYF. DNA of the CDR3: TGCAGTGCCCAGCAAGGAGCAGATACGCAGTATTTT.